One TCR beta chain is described in this entry. Profiled with immunoSEQ multiplex PCR; TCRdb holds only in-frame clones, not every one. The data show just under 80,000 clones, around 86% seen once. The source of the sample is a study of radiation and T cells in renal cell carcinoma. The overall study: Nephrectomy followed 15 Gy stereotactic body radiation by 4 weeks.

V dropped 0 bases and J dropped 6 bases, with 12 bases sitting between them. Germline V gives CDR1 SGHTA, CDR2 FQGTGA. CDR3 length: 14 amino acids. Noted time point: blood 2 weeks post-SBRT. Sample treatment: 15 Gy SBRT to primary tumor, nephrectomy 4 weeks later. Radiation-treated patients gave blood at baseline, week 2 and week 4. This renal cell carcinoma was of the clear cell type. V is TRBV7-3 and J is TRBJ2-7; D ambiguous. Material: blood, obtained from a patient whose treatment included radiotherapy and nephrectomy. The clonotype comes from a woman in her forties or fifties with renal cell carcinoma. CDR3: CASSLTAAVSEQYF. Written as DNA, the CDR3 is TGTGCCAGCAGCTTAACCGCCGCCGTGAGCGAGCAGTACTTC.